The following is a T cell receptor (beta chain) sequence with its context. Its specificity is not known. Unique molecular identifiers were in the cDNA, with template-switch universal primer binding. A single record per CDR3 protein comes from TCRdb applying MiXCR to the 5' RACE reads. The sample contains about 520,000 distinct CDR3 sequences, approximately 22% of which appear only once. Germline V gene data show CDR1 as SNHLY and CDR2 as FYNNEI. V was pared by 5 bases and J by 7 bases, with 18 bases between. The CDR3 spans 14 residues. The sample comes from a study of identical twins. Study conclusions and caveats: Fewer insertions were carried by abundant cord blood beta clonotypes, but none was seen in memory repertoires. Researchers reported excess low generation probability among twin-shared out-of-frame alpha sequences.

This sample also appeared in a second study, on T cells expressing NK-cell markers. This second study says: Within the sequenced cohort of eight donors, seven exhibited HCMV seropositivity and one was seronegative.

The sequence derives from a woman aged 18-29 years in good health. Material for sequencing was CD4+ T cells sorted from blood. The chain couples TRBV2 to TRBJ2-7; D call uncertain. CDR3 in amino acids: CASSQSQRSGEQYF. In DNA form, the CDR3 reads TGTGCCAGCAGTCAGAGCCAAAGGTCGGGTGAGCAGTACTTC.